This entry lists 8 T cell receptor beta chains sequenced from one sample in a study of blood T cells in healthy people across ages. PCR was performed a second time for about 6 to 12 cycles using a sample-barcoded 5' primer and a J-beta primer mix. TCRdb called the 5' RACE reads again in MiXCR, with one record for every CDR3 protein. This table has around 1,600,000 distinct CDR3 sequences, approximately 42% appearing once. The source material was blood. These receptors came from a young woman in good health.

This clonotype was counted a few times. The V call is TRBV4-2, the J call TRBJ2-1; D remains ambiguous. The CDR3 consists of 13 residues. Germline values: CDR1 LGHNA, CDR2 YNFKEQ. Between the trimmed V and J ends, which lost 3 bases and 6 bases, there was a span of 9 bases. The CDR3: CASSQQRFNEQFF. The CDR3 region has the DNA TGTGCCAGCAGCCAGCAGCGTTTCAATGAGCAGTTCTTC.

This clonotype was counted ten times or more. The chain couples TRBV4-1 to TRBJ2-1, with no clear D. Germline values: CDR1 MGHRA, CDR2 YSYEKL. The ends were cut back, 0 bases at V and 4 bases at J, with 4 bases in the middle. CDR3 size: 13 residues. DNA of the CDR3: TGCGCCAGCAGCCAAGAGGATTACAATGAGCAGTTCTTC. Translated: CASSQEDYNEQFF.

The V call is TRBV28, the J call TRBJ2-1, with D tentatively TRBD1 (5 bases). Trimming took 6 bases from V and 0 from J, leaving 15 bases between them. The length of the CDR3 is 16 residues. Germline CDR1 reads MDHEN; CDR2 reads SYDVKM. The CDR3 here is CASRETRASSYNEQFF. CDR3 DNA: TGTGCCAGCAGAGAAACCAGGGCTTCCTCCTACAATGAGCAGTTCTTC.

This clonotype was recorded a few times. The chain has TRBV2 and TRBJ2-5; perhaps TRBD2 as D (5 bases). The CDR3 sequence is 16 residues long. Trimming stripped 7 bases from V and 3 bases from J, with 21 bases between. The germline CDR1 and CDR2 sequences are SNHLY and FYNNEI. In nucleotides, the CDR3 is TGTGCCAGCATCAGCGGAGGACCCCTTCACAAAGAGACCCAGTACTTC. The encoded protein is CASISGGPLHKETQYF. The full variable domain, completed using reference TRBV2 and TRBJ2-5, is EPEVTQTPSHQVTQMGQEVILRCVPISNHLYFYWYRQILGQKVEFLVSFYNNEISEKSEIFDDQFSVERPDGSNFTLKIRSTKLEDSAMYFCASISGGPLHKETQYFGPGTRLLVL.

This chain joins TRBV5-1 and TRBJ2-5; possibly TRBD1 or TRBD2 for D (5 bases each). The J call is uncertain, as TRBJ2-7 better fits the DNA end. Germline V gene sequence: CDR1 SGHRS, CDR2 YFSETQ. The CDR3 totals 15 residues. DNA for the CDR3: TGCGCCAGCACCCAGACCGGGGACGCGTCCTACGAGCAGTACTTC. Residues: CASTQTGDASYEQYF.

The chain couples TRBV20-1 to TRBJ2-1, with 9 bases aligning to TRBD2. With 0 bases clipped from V and 9 bases from J, the junction kept 18 bases outside the gene matches. This CDR3 has 18 amino acids. The germline V gene has CDR1 DFQATT and CDR2 SNEGSKA (reference sequence). This CDR3 reads CSARDPSYLAGVSGEQFF. CDR3 in DNA: TGCAGTGCTAGAGATCCCTCTTACTTAGCGGGAGTGTCCGGTGAGCAGTTCTTC.

CDR3 in DNA: TGCAGCGTTGACACGGGGGGGCGCGGACAGCCCCAGCATTTT. Residues: CSVDTGGRGQPQHF. The genes are TRBV29-1 and TRBJ1-5; D may be TRBD1 (6 bases). Germline assignment: CDR1 SQVTM and CDR2 ANQGSEA. CDR3 size: 14 residues. Trimming took off 3 bases at V and 7 bases at J, with 16 bases between the two ends.

The chain combines TRBV7-9 with TRBJ2-5; D might be TRBD2 (6 bases). The V end lost 5 bases, the J end lost 4 bases, and 14 bases lay between the germline ends. Germline V gives CDR1 SEHNR, CDR2 FQNEAQ (reference sequence). The CDR3 runs to 14 residues. The CDR3 coding sequence is TGTGCCAGCAGCGTATTTGGGGGGACAGAGACCCAGTACTTC. Its translation is CASSVFGGTETQYF.